The rows below give T cell receptor beta chains drawn from one sample of a study of T-cell reconstitution after alpha-beta-depleted transplantation in children. TCRdb itself ran the PCR reads through MiXCR, one entry per CDR3 protein. The repertoire holds more than 120,000 distinct CDR3 sequences, with around 8.5% as singletons. Sequences were derived from PBMCs, mostly from graft donor cells, sampled 180 days after TCRalphabeta/CD19-depleted stem cell transplant. These TCRs come from a female patient between 2 and 15 years old who had a stem cell transplant for congenital amegakaryocytic thrombocytopenia, so the T cells may come from the graft donor. Both conserved end residues are part of each CDR3. Size is omitted from some rows. Given values are once, few, many or a class for expanded clones.

V: TRBV7-3
size: many
J: TRBJ2-1
CDR3: CASSEREARDEQFF

V: TRBV7-2
size: many
J: TRBJ2-3
CDR3: CASSLTGGLDTQYF

V: TRBV28
size: -
J: TRBJ1-2
CDR3: CASIGTVANYGYTF

V: TRBV25-1
size: many
J: TRBJ2-3
CDR3: CASSITDTQYF

V: TRBV3-1
size: -
J: TRBJ1-1
CDR3: CASSQGTARTEAFF

V: TRBV12-3/TRBV12-4
size: few
J: TRBJ2-2
CDR3: CASKPGLAGGRGGELFF

V: TRBV7-8
size: many
J: TRBJ1-1
CDR3: CASSLGITEAFF

V: TRBV3-1
size: many
J: TRBJ2-3
CDR3: CASSQDMVSPDTQYF

V: TRBV12-3/TRBV12-4
size: many
J: TRBJ1-2
CDR3: CASSFGQGGYTF

V: TRBV11-2
size: medium-sized
J: TRBJ2-7
CDR3: CASSRRQGGYEQYF

V: TRBV5-1
size: many
J: TRBJ2-5
CDR3: CASIPGSGSQETQYF

V: TRBV7-9
size: few
J: TRBJ2-7
CDR3: CASSSTARGLGSWEQYF

V: TRBV6-2/TRBV6-3
size: many
J: TRBJ2-3
CDR3: CASGWTDTQYF

V: TRBV28
size: -
J: TRBJ2-1
CDR3: CASSLEGKSYNEQFF

V: TRBV6-1
size: -
J: TRBJ2-1
CDR3: CASRPTALAGGTEQFF

V: TRBV12-3/TRBV12-4
size: -
J: TRBJ1-2
CDR3: CAISLDFFMRQGAGGYTF

V: TRBV20-1
size: many
J: TRBJ2-5
CDR3: CSARVPLQETQYF

V: TRBV11-2
size: -
J: TRBJ2-6
CDR3: CASTKDRAGANVLTF

V: TRBV20-1
size: many
J: TRBJ1-1
CDR3: CSASAWQRRQEAFF

V: TRBV11-3
size: -
J: TRBJ2-2
CDR3: CAISQGLYSGELFF

V: TRBV12-3/TRBV12-4
size: many
J: TRBJ2-5
CDR3: CASSLQRGGRETQYF

V: TRBV27
size: few
J: TRBJ2-1
CDR3: CASSYIGIRDNEQFF

V: TRBV20-1
size: many
J: TRBJ1-4
CDR3: CSATTGVSEKLFF

V: TRBV7-7
size: many
J: TRBJ2-5
CDR3: CASSLFGEETQYF

V: TRBV12-3/TRBV12-4
size: few
J: TRBJ1-2
CDR3: CASSLGGAGYTF

V: TRBV4-2
size: many
J: TRBJ2-1
CDR3: CASSTDERNEQFF

V: TRBV18
size: -
J: TRBJ2-3
CDR3: CASSPTRATDTQYF

V: TRBV7-9
size: many
J: TRBJ2-1
CDR3: CASSAGLAGGPHEQFF

V: TRBV4-1
size: -
J: TRBJ2-1
CDR3: CASSQPYSYNEQFF

V: TRBV12-3/TRBV12-4
size: few
J: TRBJ2-7
CDR3: CASSHSSGSSYEQYF

V: TRBV18
size: -
J: TRBJ2-3
CDR3: CASSPSASTDTQYF